This T cell receptor (beta chain) was found in a study of human T cells and chemical hapten exposure. Study-wide background: Sensitizing treatment utilized 2% DPC over a roughly 2 cm by roughly 2 cm portion of upper inner arm skin.

TCRdb reprocessed the RACE reads via MiXCR and lists one record per CDR3 protein. Among a few hundred thousand distinct CDR3 sequences, about 6% were seen once, and the ten largest hold around 6.1%. The time point denotes: patch test 2, 6 weeks after DPC sensitization. Treatment reported: therapeutic diphenylcyclopropenone sensitization with weekly scalp DPC. The V and J ends lost 6 bases and 3 bases, in that order; junction bases with no gene match: 5. The CDR3 consists of 14 residues. Germline V gene lookup returns CDR1 MNHNS and CDR2 SASEGT. At least ten counts were recorded for this clonotype. The clonotype comes from a woman aged 18-35 years with alopecia areata. Some clones in this sample may be carry-over from other donors' samples. The chain employs TRBV6-1 and TRBJ2-7; 10 bases line up with TRBD1. Sequenced here: whole blood, sampled in connection with sensitization to the hapten diphenylcyclopropenone (DPC). In nucleotides, the CDR3 is TGTGCCAGCAGCGTCGGGACAGGGGTCTACGAGCAGTACTTC. The encoded protein is CASSVGTGVYEQYF.